Listed below are T cell receptor beta chains from one sample, sequenced in a study of T cell responses to AZD1222 COVID-19 vaccine. Some clones are missing from TCRdb's copy, which holds only in-frame ones; the method was immunoSEQ multiplex PCR. This sample has over 95,000 clones, with approximately 84% found just once. Here the sequenced sample was peripheral blood, taken 28 days after the second AZD1222 dose. Receptors originate from an adult who received the AZD1222 COVID-19 vaccine. CDR3s include the opening cysteine and the closing phenylalanine or tryptophan. The order of the fields is D gene, J gene, V gene, clone size, CDR3 DNA, CDR3 protein. A D gene is named only where the DNA matches it firmly. Clone size, where shown, is once, few, many, or a class for clones that have expanded.

-	TRBJ2-2	TRBV6-2/TRBV6-3	-	TGTGCCAGCAGTCATACTCTAGCTAGGAGGAACACCGGGGAGCTGTTTTTT	CASSHTLARRNTGELFF
-	TRBJ1-5	TRBV29-1	-	TGCAGCGTCCGGGGGGTCGCTCAGAATCAGCCCCAGCATTTT	CSVRGVAQNQPQHF
-	TRBJ1-2	TRBV19	-	TGTGCCAGTAGGTACCCAACCGGGACTTCCGGGCGGGGATTTGGCTACACCTTC	CASRYPTGTSGRGFGYTF
-	TRBJ1-1	TRBV25-1	few	TGTGCCAGCTTAAAGGGATTTAACACTGAAGCTTTCTTT	CASLKGFNTEAFF
-	TRBJ1-2	TRBV14	-	TGTGCCAGCAGCCCTCCGGGCGGGGGGTATGGCTACACCTTC	CASSPPGGGYGYTF
-	TRBJ1-2	TRBV11-2	-	TGTGCCAGCAGCCGGTCGGACAAGTATGGCTACACCTTC	CASSRSDKYGYTF
-	TRBJ1-1	TRBV2	-	TGTGCCAGCAGGGAATACACAGGGAGGGGGACTGAAGCTTTCTTT	CASREYTGRGTEAFF
TRBD1	TRBJ2-1	TRBV25-1	-	TGTGCCAGCACCCAGGGGGTTTTTTCCTACAATGAGCAGTTCTTC	CASTQGVFSYNEQFF
-	TRBJ1-1	TRBV6-5	few	TGTGCCAGCACCCCTCCGGGGGGGGTCACTGAAGCTTTCTTT	CASTPPGGVTEAFF
-	TRBJ2-7	TRBV5-6	-	TGTGCCAGCAGCTTGACAACCGGGACACACAACTTC	CASSLTTGTHNF
-	TRBJ2-7	TRBV21-1	-	TGTGCCAGCAGCAAAGCACCACAGGGCACCTACGAGCAGTACTTC	CASSKAPQGTYEQYF
TRBD1	TRBJ1-5	TRBV19	-	TGTGCCAGTAGTATGAGGGTACAGGGGAATCAGCCCCAGCATTTT	CASSMRVQGNQPQHF
-	TRBJ1-1	TRBV18	few	TGTGCCAGCTCACCGGCTATGAACACTGAAGCTTTCTTT	CASSPAMNTEAFF
-	TRBJ2-5	TRBV10-1	-	TGCGCCAGCAGTGAAGGGGGCCAAGAGACCCAGTACTTC	CASSEGGQETQYF
-	TRBJ1-3	TRBV5-4	-	TGTGCCAGCAGCTTGGGTGGAAACACCATATATTTT	CASSLGGNTIYF
-	TRBJ2-5	TRBV27	once	TGTGCCAGCAGAGTGGGGAACAGGGCATCAGAGACCCAGTACTTC	CASRVGNRASETQYF
-	TRBJ1-1	TRBV3-1/TRBV3-2	-	TGTGCCAGCAGGGGTGGGGGCGGCACTGAAGCTTTCTTT	CASRGGGGTEAFF
TRBD2	TRBJ2-3	TRBV7-2	-	TGTGCCAGCAGCTTAAACTCCCCGGGAGGACCGGATACGCAGTATTTT	CASSLNSPGGPDTQYF
-	TRBJ1-6	TRBV19	-	TGTGCCAGTAGTATGGGAAGGAGTAATTCACCCCTCCACTTT	CASSMGRSNSPLHF
-	TRBJ1-1	TRBV7-9	-	-	CASSLFGSGREAFF
-	TRBJ2-7	TRBV9	-	TGTGCCAGCAGCCCGAGTGGGGAGCGGGACGAGCAGTACTTC	CASSPSGERDEQYF
-	TRBJ2-1	TRBV7-9	few	TGTGCCAGCCTCACACAGGGATACAATGAGCAGTTCTTC	CASLTQGYNEQFF
TRBD2	TRBJ2-3	TRBV11-1	-	TGTGCCAGCAGCTTAGGGCTAGCGGGGAACACAGATACGCAGTATTTT	CASSLGLAGNTDTQYF
-	TRBJ2-4	TRBV15	-	TGTGCCACCAGCAGAAGGGGAGCAGGGAGCAAAAACATTCAGTACTTC	CATSRRGAGSKNIQYF
TRBD1	TRBJ1-2	TRBV7-9	-	TGTGCCAGCAGCTTATCGGACAGGGAGGCCGGCTACACCTTC	CASSLSDREAGYTF
TRBD1	TRBJ2-3	TRBV7-2	-	TGTGCCAGTCATGAGGGGGCTGATCCTGGTACGCAGTATTTT	CASHEGADPGTQYF
TRBD2	TRBJ2-1	TRBV5-8	-	TGTGCCAGCAGCTTCGGCGGGAGTCGTACAATCTTC	CASSFGGSRTIF
-	TRBJ1-1	TRBV6-5	-	TGTGCCAGCAGTTACTCGGTCCCGTCGTCTGAAGCTTTCTTT	CASSYSVPSSEAFF
TRBD2	TRBJ2-5	TRBV5-4	-	TGTGCCAGCAGCTTGTTCAGCGGGAGGGCCGACGAGACCCAGTACTTC	CASSLFSGRADETQYF
TRBD2	TRBJ2-7	TRBV6-5	-	TGTGCCAGCAGTACGACTAGCAACGAGCAGTACTTC	CASSTTSNEQYF
-	TRBJ2-7	TRBV10-3	-	TGTGCCATCAGTGGGGGGGTGGACTACGAGCAGTACTTC	CAISGGVDYEQYF